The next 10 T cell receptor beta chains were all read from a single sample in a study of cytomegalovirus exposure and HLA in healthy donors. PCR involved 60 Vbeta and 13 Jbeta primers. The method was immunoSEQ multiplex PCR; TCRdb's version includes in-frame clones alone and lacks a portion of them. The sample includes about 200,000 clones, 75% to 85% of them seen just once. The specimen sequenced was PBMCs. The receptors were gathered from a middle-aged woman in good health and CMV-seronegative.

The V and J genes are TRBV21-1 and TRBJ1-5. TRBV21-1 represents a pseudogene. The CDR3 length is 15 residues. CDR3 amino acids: CASSKGGRGDQPQHF. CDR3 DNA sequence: TGTGCCAGCAGCAAAGGCGGGAGGGGTGATCAGCCCCAGCATTTT.

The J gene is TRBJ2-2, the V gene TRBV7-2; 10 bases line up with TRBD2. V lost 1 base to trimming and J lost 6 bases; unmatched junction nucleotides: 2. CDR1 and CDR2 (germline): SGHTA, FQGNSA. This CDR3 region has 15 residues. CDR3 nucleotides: TGTGCCAGCAGCTTAGGACTAGCGGGTTCCGGGGAGCTGTTTTTT. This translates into CASSLGLAGSGELFF.

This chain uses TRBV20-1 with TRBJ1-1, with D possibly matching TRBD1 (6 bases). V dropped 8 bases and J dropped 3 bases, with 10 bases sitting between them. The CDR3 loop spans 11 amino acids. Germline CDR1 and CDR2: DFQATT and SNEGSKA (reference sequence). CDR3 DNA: TGCAGTCCGGGACACCACACTGAAGCTTTCTTT. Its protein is CSPGHHTEAFF.

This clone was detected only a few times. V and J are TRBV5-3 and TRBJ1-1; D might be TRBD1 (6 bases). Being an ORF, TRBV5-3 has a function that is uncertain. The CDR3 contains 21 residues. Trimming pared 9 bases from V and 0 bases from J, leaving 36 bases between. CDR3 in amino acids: CAIRQAARPGSRERLNTEAFF. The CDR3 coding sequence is TGTGCCATAAGACAGGCTGCGCGACCAGGGTCGAGAGAGAGGTTGAACACTGAAGCTTTCTTT.

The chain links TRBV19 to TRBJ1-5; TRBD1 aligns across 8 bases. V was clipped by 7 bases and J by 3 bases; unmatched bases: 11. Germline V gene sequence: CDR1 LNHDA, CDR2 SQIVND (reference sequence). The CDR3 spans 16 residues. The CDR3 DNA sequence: TGTGCCAGTACCCAAGGGGACAGGAGTTCCAATCAGCCCCAGCATTTT. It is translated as CASTQGDRSSNQPQHF.

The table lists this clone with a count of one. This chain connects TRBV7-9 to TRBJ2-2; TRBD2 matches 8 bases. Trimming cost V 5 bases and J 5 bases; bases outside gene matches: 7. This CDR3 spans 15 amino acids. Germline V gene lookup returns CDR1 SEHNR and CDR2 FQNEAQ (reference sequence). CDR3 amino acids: CASSPGLAGTGELFF. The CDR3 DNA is TGTGCCAGCAGCCCTGGACTAGCTGGGACCGGGGAGCTGTTTTTT. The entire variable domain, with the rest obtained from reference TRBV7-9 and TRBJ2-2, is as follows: DTGVSQNPRHKITKRGQNVTFRCDPISEHNRLYWYRQTLGQGPEFLTYFQNEAQLEKSRLLSDRFSAERPKGSFSTLEIQRTEQGDSAMYLCASSPGLAGTGELFFGEGSRLTVL.

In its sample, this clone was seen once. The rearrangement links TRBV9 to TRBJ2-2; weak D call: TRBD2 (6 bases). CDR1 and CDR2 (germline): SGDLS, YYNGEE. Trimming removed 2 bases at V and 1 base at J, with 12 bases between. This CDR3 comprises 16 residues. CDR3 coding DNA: TGTGCCAGCAGCGTCAGGCTAGCGCAGAACACCGGGGAGCTGTTTTTT. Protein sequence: CASSVRLAQNTGELFF.

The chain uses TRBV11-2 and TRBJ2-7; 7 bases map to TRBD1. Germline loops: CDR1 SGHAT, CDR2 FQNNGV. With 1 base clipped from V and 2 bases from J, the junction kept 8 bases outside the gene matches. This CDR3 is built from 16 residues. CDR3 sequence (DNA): TGTGCCAGCAGCTTAGTCCGAGCAGGGGGAACCTACGAGCAGTACTTC. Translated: CASSLVRAGGTYEQYF.

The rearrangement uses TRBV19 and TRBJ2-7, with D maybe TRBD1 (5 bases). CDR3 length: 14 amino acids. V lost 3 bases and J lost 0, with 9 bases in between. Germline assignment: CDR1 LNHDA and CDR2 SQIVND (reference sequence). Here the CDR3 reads CASSMSGLSYEQYF. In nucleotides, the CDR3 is TGTGCCAGTAGTATGTCAGGGCTCTCCTACGAGCAGTACTTC.

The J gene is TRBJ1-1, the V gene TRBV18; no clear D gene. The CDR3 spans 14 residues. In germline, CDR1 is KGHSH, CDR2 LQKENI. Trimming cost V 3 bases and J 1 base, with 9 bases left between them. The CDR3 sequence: CASSPREANTEAFF. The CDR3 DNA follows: TGTGCCAGCTCACCGAGGGAAGCGAACACTGAAGCTTTCTTT.